This TCR beta chain was recorded in a study of metastatic and nonmetastatic thyroid tumors. Study details: Across peripheral blood and tumor or nodule tissue samples taken from malignant and benign thyroid patients, the repertoires were compared with one another.

Treatment of any kind had been given to no patient before thyroid surgery. In the original processing: Between-group CDR3 differences, defined by clinicopathological status, yielded a distant-metastasis classifier for papillary thyroid cancer. TCRdb re-processed the PCR reads through MiXCR. The V and J calls here are based on TCRdb, not the publication. The sample lists about 21,000 clones, over 25% occurring once. This clone was seen just once. V lost 1 base to trimming and J lost 3 bases, with 24 bases between them. The CDR3 runs to 19 residues. The chain has TRBV12-3 or TRBV12-4 and TRBJ1-2; the D gene is possibly TRBD1 (5 bases). This clonotype was obtained from a male donor with papillary thyroid cancer or a benign thyroid nodule (not recorded which). Some clones in this sample may be carry-over from other donors' samples. Specimen: tumor tissue. The CDR3 sequence is CASSLVGLGGTLSDYGYTF. CDR3 DNA sequence: TGTGCCAGCAGTTTAGTTGGGCTGGGGGGGACCCTCTCTGACTATGGCTACACCTTC.